These 28 T cell receptor beta chains were all obtained from the same sample, sequenced in a study of blood T cell repertoires in COVID-19. TCRdb keeps only in-frame clones here, not all; method: immunoSEQ multiplex PCR. The table includes 100,000 to 150,000 clones, more than 60% detected once. Material for sequencing was peripheral blood. The receptors derive from a woman between 70 and 85 years old with acute or convalescent COVID-19.

This sequence joins TRBV6-5 and TRBJ1-6, with 8 positions matching TRBD1. Germline assignment: CDR1 MNHEY and CDR2 SVGAGI. The CDR3 spans 16 residues. Trimming cost V 2 bases and J 4 bases; bases outside gene matches: 4. The CDR3 loop is CASSYADREYNSPLHF. CDR3 DNA sequence: TGTGCCAGCAGTTACGCGGACAGGGAATATAATTCACCCCTCCACTTT.

In its sample, this clone was seen once. The V and J genes are TRBV12-3 or TRBV12-4 and TRBJ2-4; maybe TRBD1 (6 bases). With 3 bases removed from V and 8 bases from J, the gap between germline ends came to 11 bases. This CDR3 comprises 13 residues. In DNA, the CDR3 is TGTGCCAGCAGTTTTCAGGGGAAGGACATTCAGTACTTC. It encodes CASSFQGKDIQYF.

The chain is built from TRBV5-1 and TRBJ2-1, with 9 bases aligning to TRBD2. Germline values: CDR1 SGHRS, CDR2 YFSETQ. The CDR3 spans 15 residues. J was trimmed by 9 bases and V by 0 bases; bases with no gene match: 7. For the CDR3, the DNA is TGCGCCAGCAGCTTGGTCGCGGGGGGGCGCGGTGAGCAGTTCTTC. As protein: CASSLVAGGRGEQFF. The variable domain in full, completed from reference TRBV5-1 and TRBJ2-1, reads KAGVTQTPRYLIKTRGQQVTLSCSPISGHRSVSWYQQTPGQGLQFLFEYFSETQRNKGNFPGRFSGRQFSNSRSEMNVSTLELGDSALYLCASSLVAGGRGEQFFGPGTRLTVL.

The chain employs TRBV28 and TRBJ2-3; 7 bases map to TRBD2. The V segment lost 5 bases and the J segment 2 bases; nucleotides outside the gene matches: 7. The CDR3 contains 15 residues. The germline gives CDR1 MDHEN, CDR2 SYDVKM. CDR3 in amino acids: CASSRSGTYTDTQYF. The DNA for the CDR3 is TGTGCCAGCAGTCGCAGCGGGACCTACACAGATACGCAGTATTTT.

V is TRBV4-3 and J is TRBJ2-2; TRBD2 matches 8 bases. The trim removed 3 bases at V and 5 bases at J, leaving 2 bases unmatched. The CDR3 is 14 residues long. Per the germline V gene, CDR1 is LGHNA and CDR2 is YSLEER. The DNA for the CDR3 is TGCGCCAGCAGCCACGGCGGGGGGACCGGGGAGCTGTTTTTT. Translation gives CASSHGGGTGELFF.

The chain combines TRBV6-6 with TRBJ1-5; D is perhaps TRBD1 (5 bases). V was clipped by 2 bases and J by 1 base, with 6 bases between them. The CDR3 is made up of 14 amino acids. CDR1 is MNHNY and CDR2 is SVGAGI in the germline V gene (reference sequence). DNA for the CDR3: TGTGCCAGCAGTTACCAGGGCAGCAATCAGCCCCAGCATTTT. Residues: CASSYQGSNQPQHF.

This clone was counted between two and nine times. The chain uses TRBV6-6 and TRBJ2-7, with D possibly matching TRBD2 (5 bases). V lost 2 bases and J 6 bases, leaving 20 bases between the germline ends. CDR3 length: 16 residues. CDR1 is MNHNY, CDR2 SVGAGI, per germline (reference sequence). The CDR3 sequence is CASSYRVRTVALEQYF. The CDR3 DNA reads TGTGCCAGCAGTTACCGAGTAAGGACCGTAGCGCTCGAGCAGTACTTC.

This chain connects TRBV10-3 to TRBJ2-7; TRBD1 matches at 9 bases. CDR1 is ENHRY and CDR2 is SYGVKD in the germline V gene. The CDR3 length is 12 residues. V shed 4 bases and J 6 bases; nucleotides not matched to a gene: 1. CDR3 in amino acids: CAISGDRVEQYF. CDR3 DNA sequence: TGTGCCATCAGTGGGGACAGGGTCGAGCAGTACTTC.

V and J are TRBV28 and TRBJ1-1; weak D call: TRBD1 (5 bases). From germline, CDR1 is MDHEN and CDR2 SYDVKM. The CDR3 contains 13 residues. Between the trimmed V and J ends, which lost 5 bases and 8 bases, there was a span of 15 bases. The CDR3 bases are TGTGCCAGCAGTCCCCTTGGGCAGGGCGAAGCTTTCTTT. Protein: CASSPLGQGEAFF.

V and J are TRBV14 and TRBJ2-1; D may be TRBD1 (5 bases). The germline V gene has CDR1 SGHDN and CDR2 FVKESK. The CDR3 is 13 amino acids. The V and J ends lost 2 bases and 7 bases respectively, with 9 bases between them. CDR3 DNA: TGTGCCAGCAGCCAAAGGGGTTGGAATGAGCAGTTCTTC. This codes for CASSQRGWNEQFF.

The rearrangement joins TRBV9 to TRBJ1-3; D not certain. The CDR3 runs 14 residues. Trimming left V 4 bases short and J 1 base short, with 9 bases between. The germline V gene encodes CDR1 SGDLS and CDR2 YYNGEE. The CDR3, as DNA: TGTGCCAGCAGCCCTTATTTGTCTGGAAACACCATATATTTT. It is translated as CASSPYLSGNTIYF.

This chain joins TRBV18 and TRBJ1-1; 9 bases are shared with TRBD1. In germline, CDR1 is KGHSH, CDR2 LQKENI. This CDR3 has 15 amino acids. With V trimmed by 2 bases and J by 4 bases, 5 bases remained unmatched. CDR3 nucleotides: TGTGCCAGCTCACCAAATACAGGGGGCGTCACTGAAGCTTTCTTT. It codes for CASSPNTGGVTEAFF. The variable domain in full, completed from reference TRBV18 and TRBJ1-1, reads NAGVMQNPRHLVRRRGQEARLRCSPMKGHSHVYWYRQLPEEGLKFMVYLQKENIIDESGMPKERFSAEFPKEGPSILRIQQVVRGDSAAYFCASSPNTGGVTEAFFGQGTRLTVV.

The V gene is TRBV19, the J gene TRBJ2-3; 8 nucleotides match TRBD1. This CDR3 region has 14 residues. J gave up 2 bases and V 7 bases, and 5 bases lay outside the gene matches. Looked up from germline, CDR1 is LNHDA and CDR2 is SQIVND (reference sequence). The CDR3 sequence: CASKTGETTDTQYF. The CDR3 DNA follows: TGTGCCAGTAAGACAGGGGAAACCACAGATACGCAGTATTTT.

The chain employs TRBV12-3 or TRBV12-4 and TRBJ1-5; D call uncertain. This CDR3 has 12 amino acids. V lost 1 base, J lost 7 bases, and 5 bases lay in between. CDR3 protein: CASSLGGQPQHF. Written as DNA, the CDR3 is TGTGCCAGCAGTTTAGGAGGCCAGCCCCAGCATTTT.

This clone has only one observation. The V gene is TRBV30, the J gene TRBJ1-5, with 11 bases aligning to TRBD1. Germline CDR1 is GTSNPN and CDR2 is SVGIG (reference sequence). The CDR3 is 16 residues long. The J segment lost 4 bases and the V segment lost 3 bases, leaving 8 bases of the junction unmatched. The CDR3 is CAWRAKGTGGNQPQHF. For the CDR3, the DNA is TGTGCCTGGAGAGCAAAAGGGACAGGGGGTAATCAGCCCCAGCATTTT.

V and J are TRBV7-8 and TRBJ1-2; D call uncertain. The CDR3 is made up of 14 amino acids. Trimming shortened V by 4 bases and J by 5 bases, and 14 bases separated the two germline ends. Looked up from germline, CDR1 is SGHVS and CDR2 is FQNEAQ. For the CDR3, the DNA is TGTGCCAGCAGCTCTACAGAAGTTTCTTATGGCTACACCTTC. The encoded protein is CASSSTEVSYGYTF.

The genes are TRBV10-3 and TRBJ2-1, with 11 bases lining up with TRBD2. The CDR3 has 18 residues. Per germline, CDR1 ENHRY and CDR2 SYGVKD. Losses at the gene ends were 3 bases for V and 9 bases for J; bases not matched to a gene: 16. DNA for the CDR3: TGTGCCATCAGTGACTCGAGGGTAGCGGGAGGGCCCACGGGTGAGCAGTTCTTC. This sequence encodes CAISDSRVAGGPTGEQFF.

This chain uses TRBV5-1 with TRBJ1-2, with 7 positions matching TRBD1. The V gene end was trimmed by 4 bases and the J gene end by 8 bases; junction bases not matched to a gene: 14. The CDR3 sequence is 15 residues long. Looked up from germline, CDR1 is SGHRS and CDR2 is YFSETQ. CDR3 residues: CASSRGDREDGGYTF. The DNA for the CDR3 is TGCGCCAGCAGCCGAGGCGACAGGGAGGACGGCGGCTACACCTTC. Full variable domain (remainder filled in from reference TRBV5-1 and TRBJ1-2): KAGVTQTPRYLIKTRGQQVTLSCSPISGHRSVSWYQQTPGQGLQFLFEYFSETQRNKGNFPGRFSGRQFSNSRSEMNVSTLELGDSALYLCASSRGDREDGGYTFGSGTRLTVV.

The chain uses TRBV19 and TRBJ1-5, with TRBD1 identical over 7 bases. The CDR3 runs to 13 residues. In germline, CDR1 is LNHDA, CDR2 SQIVND (reference sequence). Trimming removed 8 bases from V and 4 bases from J; junction bases left unmatched: 5. The CDR3 nucleotides read TGTGCCAGTGGTACAGGGGTAAATCAGCCCCAGCATTTT. This encodes CASGTGVNQPQHF. The full variable domain, with the rest looked up from reference TRBV19 and TRBJ1-5, is DGGITQSPKYLFRKEGQNVTLSCEQNLNHDAMYWYRQDPGQGLRLIYYSQIVNDFQKGDIAEGYSVSREKKESFPLTVTSAQKNPTAFYLCASGTGVNQPQHFGDGTRLSIL.

The V gene is TRBV5-1, the J gene TRBJ1-2; perhaps TRBD1 as D (6 bases). V was shortened by 4 bases and J by 3 bases, with 19 bases between the two germline ends. This CDR3 comprises 16 residues. Germline CDR1 is SGHRS and CDR2 is YFSETQ. CDR3 DNA sequence: TGCGCCAGCAGCCTTTCCTTCCCTGGGGGCCACTATGGCTACACCTTC. Translation gives CASSLSFPGGHYGYTF.

This clone was seen ten or more times. The J gene is TRBJ2-7, the V gene TRBV15, with D unclear. Trimming took 5 bases from V and 2 from J, leaving 10 bases between them. Germline V lookup: CDR1 LNHNV, CDR2 YYDKDF (reference sequence). There are 13 residues in the CDR3. The CDR3 sequence is CATSSRHPYEQYF. CDR3 in DNA: TGTGCCACCAGCTCTCGACATCCCTACGAGCAGTACTTC.

The table lists this clone with a few counts. The chain is built from TRBV27 and TRBJ1-5; the D is unclear. Per germline, CDR1 MNHEY and CDR2 SMNVEV (reference sequence). The CDR3 runs to 16 residues. V lost 5 bases and J 7 bases, leaving 21 bases between the germline ends. DNA of the CDR3: TGTGCCAGCAGTCCATCTCTGGTCGGCAGACAACAGCCCCAGCATTTT. Translating gives CASSPSLVGRQQPQHF.

The chain employs TRBV6-2 or TRBV6-3 and TRBJ1-1; 8 bases fit TRBD1. The CDR3 has 14 amino acids. Trimming at V came to 4 bases and at J to 5 bases, leaving 6 bases not matched to a gene. Germline lookup yields CDR1 MNHEY and CDR2 SVGEGT. The CDR3 here is CASSFWTGSTEAFF. DNA of the CDR3: TGTGCCAGCAGTTTCTGGACAGGGTCAACTGAAGCTTTCTTT.

The chain carries TRBV10-3 and TRBJ1-2, with a tentative D call TRBD1 (6 bases). The CDR3 is 15 residues long. Germline V gene lookup returns CDR1 ENHRY and CDR2 SYGVKD. Trimming took 4 bases from V and 10 from J, leaving 22 bases between them. CDR3 loop: CAISAVQGRGGDYTF. CDR3 nucleotides: TGTGCCATCAGTGCGGTACAGGGCCGAGGAGGTGACTACACCTTC.

This clone was seen a few times. The V gene is TRBV14, the J gene TRBJ2-1, with TRBD2 matching 9 bases. The CDR3 consists of 15 residues. The V gene's germline CDR1 is SGHDN and CDR2 FVKESK. The ends lost 0 bases at V and 3 bases at J; junction bases unmatched: 0. The CDR3, as DNA: TGTGCCAGCAGCCAAGATAGCGGGAGCTACAATGAGCAGTTCTTC. Amino acids: CASSQDSGSYNEQFF.

The chain employs TRBV28 and TRBJ2-1, with 12 nucleotides matching TRBD2. V gave up 3 bases and J gave up 7 bases; unmatched junction bases: 1. Germline V CDR1 and CDR2: MDHEN, SYDVKM. CDR3 length equals 14 residues. This chain's CDR3 is CASSFLAGGNEQFF. The DNA for the CDR3 is TGTGCCAGCAGTTTTCTAGCGGGGGGGAATGAGCAGTTCTTC.

The rearrangement uses TRBV2 and TRBJ1-3; TRBD1 aligns across 8 bases. The V segment lost 5 bases and the J segment 5 bases; nucleotides outside the gene matches: 17. CDR1 SNHLY and CDR2 FYNNEI come from the germline V gene. The CDR3 runs 18 residues. This chain's CDR3 is CASSYPGTGVSNRNTIYF. CDR3 sequence (DNA): TGTGCCAGCAGTTATCCCGGGACAGGAGTTTCAAATAGAAACACCATATATTTT.

This chain connects TRBV18 to TRBJ2-7, with 14 positions matching TRBD2. V dropped 5 bases and J dropped 6; count of bases not matched to a gene: 9. Germline CDR1 and CDR2: KGHSH and LQKENI. There are 16 residues in the CDR3. CDR3 in DNA: TGTGCCAGCTCATCAGGAGGGGGACTAGCGGGAGCCGAGCAGTACTTC. Translation: CASSSGGGLAGAEQYF.